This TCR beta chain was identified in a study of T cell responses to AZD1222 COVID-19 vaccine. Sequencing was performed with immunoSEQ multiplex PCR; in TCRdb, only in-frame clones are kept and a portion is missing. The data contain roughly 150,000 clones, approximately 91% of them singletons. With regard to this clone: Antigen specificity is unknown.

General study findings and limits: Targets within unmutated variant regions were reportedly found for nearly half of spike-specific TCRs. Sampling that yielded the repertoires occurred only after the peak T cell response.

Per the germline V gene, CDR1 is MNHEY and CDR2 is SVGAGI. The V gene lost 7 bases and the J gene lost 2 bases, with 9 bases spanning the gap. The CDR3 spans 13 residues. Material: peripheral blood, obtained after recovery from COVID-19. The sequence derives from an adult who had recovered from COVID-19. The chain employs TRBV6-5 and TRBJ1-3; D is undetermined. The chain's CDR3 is CASIGVAGNTIYF. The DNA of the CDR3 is TGTGCCAGCATTGGGGTTGCTGGAAACACCATATATTTT.